Listed here are 11 T cell receptor beta chains from one sample, sequenced in a study of neoadjuvant anti-PD-1 for oral cavity cancer (TCRdb year 2021). The time point label corresponds to: before neoadjuvant nivolumab. Library construction relied on the immunoSEQ multiplex PCR assay. This is the immuneACCESS table as TCRdb keeps it, with only in-frame sequences that have V and J called. A part of the clones is gone; compared with another copy, unresolved V genes explain less than half, and the rest is unexplained. Here the sample has about 16,000 clones; around two thirds occur a single time. Over 2% of the sample is held by the ten biggest clonotypes. Source: PBMCs, taken before nivolumab (anti-PD-1) treatment. The receptor set was obtained from a person aged 35-80 years with oral cavity squamous cell carcinoma.

This clone was observed a few times. The chain uses TRBV5-8 and TRBJ2-1; 11 nucleotides agree with TRBD2. The germline gives CDR1 SGHTS, CDR2 YDEGEE. The CDR3 length is 15 residues. V lost 4 bases, J lost 4 bases, and 4 bases stayed unmatched. The CDR3 reads CASSAGLAVYNEQFF. CDR3 sequence (DNA): TGTGCCAGCAGCGCGGGACTAGCGGTATACAATGAGCAGTTCTTC. The full variable domain, completed using reference TRBV5-8 and TRBJ2-1, is EAGVTQSPTHLIKTRGQQATLRCSPISGHTSVYWYQQALGLGLQFLLWYDEGEERNRGNFPPRFSGRQFPNYSSELNVNALELEDSALYLCASSAGLAVYNEQFFGPGTRLTVL.

The chain links TRBV7-3 to TRBJ2-2; 11 bases map to TRBD1. CDR1 and CDR2 (germline): SGHTA, FQGTGA. After removal of 5 bases from V and 7 bases from J, the junction contained 6 bases not matched to a gene. The CDR3 extends over 15 amino acids. The CDR3 nucleotides read TGTGCCAGCAGCCGGACAGGGGGCAGGGGCGGGGAGCTGTTTTTT. This codes for CASSRTGGRGGELFF.

This chain joins TRBV5-6 and TRBJ1-1, with D unclear. This CDR3 has 11 amino acids. V was shortened by 4 bases and J by 8 bases, with 9 bases between the two germline ends. CDR1 is SGHDT and CDR2 is YYEEEE in the germline V gene. CDR3 loop: CASSRLAEAFF. The CDR3 DNA is TGTGCCAGCAGCCGTCTAGCCGAAGCTTTCTTT.

The chain is built from TRBV10-1 and TRBJ2-1; either TRBD1 or TRBD2 may fit D (5 bases each). V lost 1 base and J 10 bases, leaving 8 bases between the germline ends. The CDR3 extends over 12 amino acids. Germline values: CDR1 WNHNN, CDR2 SYGVQD (reference sequence). The CDR3 DNA is TGCGCCAGCAGTGAGTTGGGGGTCGAGCAGTTCTTC. This codes for CASSELGVEQFF.

The rearrangement links TRBV19 to TRBJ2-7, with a weak D call TRBD2 (5 bases). V was clipped by 7 bases and J by 5 bases, with 12 bases between them. Germline V CDR1 and CDR2: LNHDA, SQIVND (reference sequence). This CDR3 comprises 12 residues. CDR3: CASTGIENEQYF. CDR3 coding DNA: TGTGCCAGTACCGGGATTGAGAACGAGCAGTACTTC.

The V and J genes are TRBV4-1 and TRBJ2-2; weak D call: TRBD2 (5 bases). The CDR3 runs 16 residues. Germline-derived CDR1 and CDR2 are MGHRA and YSYEKL. Trimming cost V 0 bases and J 0 bases, with 8 bases left between them. As DNA, the CDR3 is TGCGCCAGCAGCCAAGAGGTGGGAGCGAACACCGGGGAGCTGTTTTTT. It yields the protein CASSQEVGANTGELFF.

The J gene is TRBJ2-2, the V gene TRBV7-3; 8 bases match TRBD2. There are 17 residues in the CDR3. Germline V gives CDR1 SGHTA, CDR2 FQGTGA. With V trimmed by 4 bases and J by 5 bases, 12 bases remained unmatched. This chain's CDR3 is CASSSEPTSGITGELFF. CDR3 nucleotide sequence: TGTGCCAGCAGCTCGGAACCCACTAGCGGTATTACCGGGGAGCTGTTTTTT.

This clone was detected once. This sequence joins TRBV6-5 and TRBJ2-7; D gene unclear. CDR3 size: 15 residues. V was cut by 6 bases and J by 4 bases, with 19 bases left in between. Looked up from germline, CDR1 is MNHEY and CDR2 is SVGAGI. CDR3 region: CASRRSRDSSYEQYF. The CDR3 DNA follows: TGTGCCAGCAGAAGATCGAGAGACTCCTCTTACGAGCAGTACTTC.

This clone was seen only once. The chain links TRBV7-8 to TRBJ2-1, with a tentative D call TRBD2 (5 bases). The CDR3 has 15 amino acids. The germline CDR1 and CDR2 sequences are SGHVS and FQNEAQ. V lost 3 bases, J lost 4 bases, and 13 bases lay in between. CDR3 residues: CASSLLPGLYNEQFF. Written as DNA, the CDR3 is TGTGCCAGCAGCTTGCTCCCGGGGTTGTACAATGAGCAGTTCTTC.

This rearrangement joins TRBV20-1 to TRBJ2-7, with D hard to call. The germline V gene encodes CDR1 DFQATT and CDR2 SNEGSKA (reference sequence). The CDR3 has 10 amino acids. V was clipped by 5 bases and J by 5 bases, with 7 bases between them. In DNA form, the CDR3 reads TGCAGTGCTCTCCAGAACGAGCAGTACTTC. Protein sequence: CSALQNEQYF.

The table lists this clone with a few counts. The rearrangement joins TRBV19 to TRBJ1-2; TRBD1 matches 9 bases. V was pared by 5 bases and J by 5 bases, with 3 bases of the junction left unmatched. The CDR3 has 13 amino acids. Germline CDR1 is LNHDA and CDR2 is SQIVND (reference sequence). The CDR3 DNA is TGTGCCAGTAGTCCGACAGGGGGATATGGCTACACCTTC. It specifies CASSPTGGYGYTF.